These 29 T cell receptor beta chains share one sample of origin, sequenced in a study of T cells after yellow fever vaccination (dated by TCRdb to between 2018 and 2020). The method was 5' RACE. The sample was run on an Illumina NovaSeq 6000. The raw public data were reprocessed by TCRdb itself: fastp quality trimming at Q25, MiXCR clonotype calling, in-frame beta chains only. Every distinct CDR3 protein forms one entry, paired with its most common genes and DNA. The sample table shows about 210,000 distinct CDR3 sequences, and roughly 3.3% are seen once. The top ten hold about 3% of the sample. Per the publication, the treatment or condition label means: live attenuated yellow fever vaccine strain. The sample was CD4+ T cells sorted from PBMCs, taken 10 days after the yellow fever booster vaccination. The receptors originated from a man aged 18 to 29 who received the YFV17D yellow fever vaccine.

This clonotype was recorded many times. The rearrangement joins TRBV27 to TRBJ1-1, with TRBD1 matching over 7 bases. Trimming removed 5 bases from V and 2 bases from J; junction bases left unmatched: 8. CDR1 MNHEY and CDR2 SMNVEV come from the germline V gene (reference sequence). This CDR3 is built from 15 residues. The CDR3 spells CASSPQGTVNTEAFF. CDR3 bases: TGTGCCAGCAGTCCGCAGGGGACAGTTAACACTGAAGCTTTCTTT.

This clonotype has just a few counts. The CDR3 DNA follows: TGTGCCAGCAGCCCGGGGTCCGAAAAACTGTTTTTT. Translation: CASSPGSEKLFF. The J gene is TRBJ1-4, the V gene TRBV3-1; the D is unclear. Germline assignment: CDR1 LGHDT and CDR2 YNNKEL (reference sequence). This CDR3 has 12 amino acids. V was shortened by 4 bases and J by 8 bases, with 8 bases between the two germline ends.

V usage is TRBV5-1 and J usage is TRBJ2-3; TRBD2 aligns across 13 bases. The CDR3 has 17 amino acids. J was trimmed by 0 bases and V by 4 bases; bases with no gene match: 5. Germline V gene data show CDR1 as SGHRS and CDR2 as YFSETQ. The CDR3 region has the DNA TGCGCCAGCAGCCCCGGGACTAGCGGGAAGAGCACAGATACGCAGTATTTT. This codes for CASSPGTSGKSTDTQYF.

This clonotype was picked up a small number of times. V usage is TRBV6-2 or TRBV6-3 and J usage is TRBJ2-1, with D perhaps matching TRBD1 (6 bases). The germline V gene encodes CDR1 MNHEY and CDR2 SVGEGT. The CDR3 is 17 residues long. The V end lost 5 bases, the J end lost 0 bases, and 17 bases lay between the germline ends. CDR3 nucleotide sequence: TGTGCCAGCAGTCCCTTGGGCAGGGGACGCTCCTACAATGAGCAGTTCTTC. It translates to CASSPLGRGRSYNEQFF.

The rearrangement links TRBV7-8 to TRBJ2-5; D not certain. Germline CDR1 SGHVS, CDR2 FQNEAQ. The CDR3 loop spans 12 amino acids. Trimming pared 3 bases from V and 5 bases from J, leaving 7 bases between. The CDR3 coding sequence is TGTGCCAGCAGCTTGATGAGGGAGACCCAGTACTTC. It specifies CASSLMRETQYF. The entire variable domain, with the rest obtained from reference TRBV7-8 and TRBJ2-5, is as follows: GAGVSQSPRYKVAKRGQDVALRCDPISGHVSLFWYQQALGQGPEFLTYFQNEAQLDKSGLPSDRFFAERPEGSVSTLKIQRTQQEDSAVYLCASSLMRETQYFGPGTRLLVL.

The sample holds a few counts of this clonotype. V usage is TRBV5-4 and J usage is TRBJ2-3; possible D gene TRBD2, 6 bases. Between the trimmed V and J ends, which lost 4 bases and 14 bases, there was a span of 23 bases. Per germline, CDR1 SGHNT and CDR2 YYREEE (reference sequence). The CDR3 extends over 14 amino acids. CDR3 residues: CASSTDTPGLLLYF. Here the CDR3 DNA reads TGTGCCAGCAGCACCGACACGCCGGGACTCTTACTGTATTTT.

Many counts were recorded for this clonotype. The V call is TRBV5-1, the J call TRBJ2-5; TRBD2 is a possible D gene (6 bases). V lost 7 bases, J lost 7 bases, and 26 bases lay in between. Per the germline V gene, CDR1 is SGHRS and CDR2 is YFSETQ. The CDR3 contains 16 residues. This CDR3 is CASSSSITSSGVTQYF. For the CDR3, the DNA is TGCGCCAGCTCGTCTTCCATAACGTCTTCGGGAGTGACCCAGTACTTC.

This clonotype turned up a few times. This sequence joins TRBV20-1 and TRBJ2-5; perhaps TRBD2 as D (5 bases). V dropped 0 bases and J dropped 4 bases, with 15 bases sitting between them. CDR1 is DFQATT, CDR2 SNEGSKA, per germline (reference sequence). The CDR3 is made up of 15 amino acids. CDR3 coding DNA: TGCAGTGCTAGAGATCCTAGAGGGTGGGGAGAGACCCAGTACTTC. Protein: CSARDPRGWGETQYF.

This chain connects TRBV20-1 to TRBJ2-5; 9 bases map to TRBD2. CDR3 length: 17 residues. Germline lookup yields CDR1 DFQATT and CDR2 SNEGSKA (reference sequence). Unmatched junction bases numbered 14, after V lost 2 bases and J lost 4 bases. CDR3 coding DNA: TGCAGTGCTAGACGTAGCGGGGGTTTGGGAGTAGGAGAGACCCAGTACTTC. This translates into CSARRSGGLGVGETQYF.

The chain couples TRBV10-3 to TRBJ2-5; 8 bases agree with TRBD2. The J segment lost 5 bases and the V segment lost 5 bases, leaving 7 bases of the junction unmatched. Germline assignment: CDR1 ENHRY and CDR2 SYGVKD. The CDR3 covers 14 residues. The CDR3 is CAISSGGARETQYF. The CDR3 DNA reads as TGTGCCATCAGTTCCGGGGGGGCCAGGGAGACCCAGTACTTC.

This clonotype turned up a few times. The CDR3 protein is CASSPRTSVNTEAFF. CDR3 coding DNA: TGCGCCAGCAGCCCCCGGACCTCAGTGAACACTGAAGCTTTCTTT. The rearrangement joins TRBV5-1 to TRBJ1-1, with D unclear. This CDR3 comprises 15 residues. Trimming took off 4 bases at V and 0 bases at J, with 13 bases between the two ends. From germline, CDR1 is SGHRS and CDR2 YFSETQ.

The J gene is TRBJ2-1, the V gene TRBV7-6; TRBD2 matches 11 bases. Trimming removed 10 bases from V and 2 bases from J; junction bases left unmatched: 10. This CDR3 is 16 amino acids long. Germline CDR1 is SGHVS and CDR2 is FNYEAQ. The CDR3 bases are TGTGCCACAAGGGCTAGCGGGGGGAACGCCTACAATGAGCAGTTCTTC. It specifies CATRASGGNAYNEQFF.

This clonotype was recorded many times. The chain joins TRBV7-6 to TRBJ2-3, with unresolved D. This CDR3 region has 13 residues. Trimming removed 0 bases from V and 3 bases from J, with 4 bases in between. Per germline, CDR1 SGHVS and CDR2 FNYEAQ. CDR3 residues: CASSLALTDTQYF. For the CDR3, the DNA is TGTGCCAGCAGCTTAGCGCTAACAGATACGCAGTATTTT.

This chain links TRBV7-9 with TRBJ1-4, with D perhaps TRBD1 (5 bases). This CDR3 comprises 13 residues. CDR1 and CDR2 (germline): SEHNR, FQNEAQ (reference sequence). V was pared by 7 bases and J by 7 bases, with 13 bases between. CDR3: CASISIQGEKLFF. The CDR3 nucleotides read TGTGCCAGCATCTCAATCCAGGGTGAAAAACTGTTTTTT.

This clonotype has ten or more counts. The chain joins TRBV7-2 to TRBJ2-5; D remains ambiguous. V was pared by 5 bases and J by 4 bases, with 20 bases between. Germline V gene sequence: CDR1 SGHTA, CDR2 FQGNSA. The CDR3 consists of 16 residues. CDR3 amino acids: CASSPARSVLGETQYF. CDR3 in DNA: TGTGCCAGCAGCCCAGCCCGGTCGGTTTTGGGAGAGACCCAGTACTTC.

This clonotype showed up many times. The chain employs TRBV20-1 and TRBJ2-1, with 9 bases fitting TRBD2. V shed 4 bases and J 4 bases; nucleotides not matched to a gene: 11. Germline CDR1 is DFQATT and CDR2 is SNEGSKA (reference sequence). This CDR3 is built from 16 residues. For the CDR3, the DNA is TGCAGTGCTATCACCCAGCGGGGGGCCCAATACAATGAGCAGTTCTTC. Translation: CSAITQRGAQYNEQFF.

This clonotype was detected ten times or more. V and J are TRBV20-1 and TRBJ1-3, with D possibly being TRBD1 (6 bases). The V gene lost 6 bases and the J gene lost 4 bases, with 13 bases spanning the gap. The germline gives CDR1 DFQATT, CDR2 SNEGSKA (reference sequence). The CDR3 spans 13 residues. The CDR3 is CSATDSPGNTIYF. The CDR3 DNA sequence: TGCAGTGCCACGGACAGTCCAGGAAACACCATATATTTT.

This chain connects TRBV7-2 to TRBJ1-6; no clear D gene. The CDR3 loop spans 14 amino acids. V was trimmed by 5 bases and J by 8 bases, leaving 13 bases between them. CDR1 and CDR2 (germline): SGHTA, FQGNSA. The CDR3: CASSLGRGDSPLHF. DNA for the CDR3: TGTGCCAGCAGCCTGGGTCGCGGTGATTCACCCCTCCACTTT.

This clonotype was counted only a few times. The rearrangement uses TRBV4-1 and TRBJ1-6, with TRBD1 matching 11 bases. After removal of 3 bases from V and 10 bases from J, the junction contained 2 bases not matched to a gene. The CDR3 is 14 residues long. Germline loops: CDR1 MGHRA, CDR2 YSYEKL. Here the CDR3 DNA reads TGCGCCAGCAGCCATGGGACAGGGGGATCACCCCTCCACTTT. It translates to CASSHGTGGSPLHF.

This clonotype was detected a few times. The chain links TRBV28 to TRBJ2-3, with 13 bases identical to TRBD2. The CDR3 loop spans 15 amino acids. The trim removed 6 bases at V and 1 base at J, leaving 1 base unmatched. Looked up from germline, CDR1 is MDHEN and CDR2 is SYDVKM. CDR3 region: CASSGTSGGTDTQYF. The CDR3 bases are TGTGCCAGCAGCGGGACTAGCGGGGGCACAGATACGCAGTATTTT.

The chain uses TRBV5-1 and TRBJ2-2, with 7 bases aligning to TRBD1. Losses at the gene ends were 3 bases for V and 6 bases for J; bases not matched to a gene: 8. The CDR3 is 15 amino acids. Germline CDR1 is SGHRS and CDR2 is YFSETQ. CDR3 bases: TGCGCCAGCAGCTCCGCCACAGGGGTAGCCGGGGAGCTGTTTTTT. Its translation: CASSSATGVAGELFF.

This clonotype was picked up many times. V usage is TRBV5-1 and J usage is TRBJ2-1; D uncertain. The CDR3 contains 15 residues. Per the germline V gene, CDR1 is SGHRS and CDR2 is YFSETQ. Between the trimmed V and J ends, which lost 4 bases and 2 bases, there was a span of 13 bases. Here the CDR3 reads CASSPGQATYNEQFF. CDR3 nucleotide sequence: TGCGCCAGCAGCCCGGGCCAAGCTACCTACAATGAGCAGTTCTTC.

The sample holds many counts of this clonotype. The chain recombines TRBV9 with TRBJ2-5; 9 bases agree with TRBD1. The CDR3 covers 15 residues. Germline CDR1 reads SGDLS; CDR2 reads YYNGEE. The trim removed 3 bases at V and 2 bases at J, leaving 5 bases unmatched. The CDR3 DNA follows: TGTGCCAGCAGCGAGGGACAGGGAATACAAGAGACCCAGTACTTC. As protein: CASSEGQGIQETQYF.

The V and J genes are TRBV28 and TRBJ2-3; D not resolved. CDR1 and CDR2 (germline): MDHEN, SYDVKM. The V end lost 5 bases, the J end lost 4 bases, and 10 bases lay between the germline ends. The CDR3 length is 13 residues. The CDR3 spells CASSLLGSDTQYF. The DNA of the CDR3 is TGTGCCAGCAGTCTCCTAGGGTCAGATACGCAGTATTTT.

This clonotype has a count of ten or more. The chain has TRBV24-1 and TRBJ2-7; D possibly corresponds to TRBD1 (7 bases). Germline V CDR1 and CDR2: KGHDR, SFDVKD. This CDR3 is 18 amino acids long. The V gene lost 0 bases and the J gene lost 2 bases, with 19 bases spanning the gap. CDR3 residues: CATSDLPKTGRLTYEQYV. CDR3 bases: TGTGCCACCAGTGATTTGCCCAAGACAGGGAGGTTAACCTACGAGCAGTACGTC.

This clonotype came up many times. The chain is built from TRBV5-1 and TRBJ1-2; D not resolved. CDR1 and CDR2 (germline): SGHRS, YFSETQ. The CDR3 sequence is 12 residues long. V lost 0 bases and J lost 8, with 8 bases in between. The CDR3 region has the DNA TGCGCCAGCAGCTTGGAGGCGGGAGGCTACACCTTC. Translated: CASSLEAGGYTF. The variable domain in full, completed from reference TRBV5-1 and TRBJ1-2, reads KAGVTQTPRYLIKTRGQQVTLSCSPISGHRSVSWYQQTPGQGLQFLFEYFSETQRNKGNFPGRFSGRQFSNSRSEMNVSTLELGDSALYLCASSLEAGGYTFGSGTRLTVV.

The CDR3 loop reads CASSLGGSRNYGYTF. The CDR3 bases are TGTGCCAGCAGCCTGGGGGGGAGCAGGAACTATGGCTACACCTTC. The rearrangement uses TRBV5-4 and TRBJ1-2, with a tentative D call TRBD1 (5 bases). This CDR3 has 15 residues. V gave up 4 bases and J gave up 2 bases, with 15 bases separating them. Per the germline V gene, CDR1 is SGHNT and CDR2 is YYREEE (reference sequence).

This clonotype has only a few counts. The chain couples TRBV24-1 to TRBJ1-2, with a weak D call TRBD1 (5 bases). CDR1 is KGHDR, CDR2 SFDVKD, per germline. Trimming removed 4 bases at V and 6 bases at J, with 20 bases between. The CDR3 spans 16 residues. CDR3 in amino acids: CATSEGGAGRGNGYTF. The CDR3 DNA follows: TGTGCCACCAGTGAGGGTGGGGCAGGGAGAGGTAATGGCTACACCTTC.

The chain joins TRBV25-1 to TRBJ2-1; TRBD2 matches at 7 bases. The CDR3 contains 17 residues. Germline V gene sequence: CDR1 MGHDK, CDR2 SYGVNS. The trim removed 3 bases at V and 5 bases at J, leaving 13 bases unmatched. Here the CDR3 DNA reads TGTGCCAGCAGTGAGGGAACTAGCGCTTCGGTGGACAATGAGCAGTTCTTC. Protein: CASSEGTSASVDNEQFF. Together with reference TRBV25-1 and TRBJ2-1, the CDR3 gives the full variable domain: EADIYQTPRYLVIGTGKKITLECSQTMGHDKMYWYQQDPGMELHLIHYSYGVNSTEKGDLSSESTVSRIRTEHFPLTLESARPSHTSQYLCASSEGTSASVDNEQFFGPGTRLTVL.